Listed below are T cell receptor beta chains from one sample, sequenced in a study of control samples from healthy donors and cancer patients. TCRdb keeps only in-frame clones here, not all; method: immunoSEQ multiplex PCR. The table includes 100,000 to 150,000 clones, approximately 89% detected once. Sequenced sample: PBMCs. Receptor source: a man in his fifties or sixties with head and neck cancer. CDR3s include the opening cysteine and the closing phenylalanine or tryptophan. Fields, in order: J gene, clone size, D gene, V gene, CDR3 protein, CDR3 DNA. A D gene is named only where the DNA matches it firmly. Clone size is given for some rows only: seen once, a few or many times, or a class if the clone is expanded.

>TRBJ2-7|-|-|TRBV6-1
CASSEALLGYEQYF
TGTGCCAGCAGTGAAGCGCTTCTAGGCTACGAGCAGTACTTC
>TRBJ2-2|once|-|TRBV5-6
CASSLGQTGELFF
TGTGCCAGCAGCTTGGGACAGACCGGGGAGCTGTTTTTT
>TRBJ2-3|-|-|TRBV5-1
CASSFPFKGQNTDTQYF
TGCGCCAGCAGCTTTCCTTTCAAAGGACAGAACACAGATACGCAGTATTTT
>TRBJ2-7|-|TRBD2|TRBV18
CASSPETSGNEQYF
TGTGCCAGCTCACCAGAGACTAGCGGGAACGAGCAGTACTTC
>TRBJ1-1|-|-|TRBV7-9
CASSSRQAMNTEAFF
TGTGCCAGCAGCTCGAGACAGGCGATGAACACTGAAGCTTTCTTT
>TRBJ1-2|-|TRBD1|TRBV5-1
CASSPGTGIFEGYTF
TGCGCCAGCAGCCCCGGGACAGGGATTTTTGAGGGCTACACCTTC
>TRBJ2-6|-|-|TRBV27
CASSGESLLTGTGWANVLTF
TGTGCCAGCAGCGGCGAGTCCCTCTTGACAGGCACTGGCTGGGCCAACGTCCTGACTTTC
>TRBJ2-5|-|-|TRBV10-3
CAISESVSQETQYF
TGTGCCATCAGTGAGTCGGTCAGCCAAGAGACCCAGTACTTC
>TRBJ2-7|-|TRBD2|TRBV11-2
CASSPRLAWGQRSYF
TGTGCCAGCAGCCCCCGACTAGCATGGGGCCAACGAAGCTACTTC
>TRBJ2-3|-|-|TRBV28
CASSFSTSLGDTQYF
TGTGCCAGCAGTTTTTCTACTAGCCTAGGAGATACGCAGTATTTT
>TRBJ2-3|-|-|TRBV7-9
CASSILQGYTDTQYF
TGTGCCAGCAGCATCCTACAGGGTTACACAGATACGCAGTATTTT
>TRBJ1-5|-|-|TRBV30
CACSTGSNQPQHF
TGTGCCTGTTCCACGGGTAGCAATCAGCCCCAGCATTTT
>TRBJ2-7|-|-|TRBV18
CASSPGSNEQYF
TGTGCCAGCTCACCCGGCAGTAACGAGCAGTACTTC
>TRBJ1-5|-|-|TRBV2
CASSENNSNQPQHF
TGTGCCAGCAGTGAAAATAATAGCAATCAGCCCCAGCATTTT
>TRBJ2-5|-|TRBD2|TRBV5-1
CASSSRLAGGLETQYF
TGCGCCAGCAGCTCCAGACTAGCGGGGGGTTTAGAGACCCAGTACTTC
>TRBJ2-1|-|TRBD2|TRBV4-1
CASSQDRAGGAHNEQFF
TGCGCCAGCAGCCAAGATCGAGCGGGGGGGGCCCACAATGAGCAGTTCTTC
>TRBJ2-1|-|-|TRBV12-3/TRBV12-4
CASSFIEAGQFF
TGTGCCAGCAGTTTTATAGAGGCAGGGCAGTTCTTC
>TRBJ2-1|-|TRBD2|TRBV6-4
CASSRGTSGYNEQFF
TGTGCCAGCAGTCGCGGGACTAGCGGGTACAATGAGCAGTTCTTC
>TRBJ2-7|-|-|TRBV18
CASSPGDYEQYF
TGTGCCAGCTCACCAGGGGACTACGAGCAGTACTTC
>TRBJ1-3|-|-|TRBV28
CASSPPGRVFENTIYF
TGTGCCAGCAGCCCCCCCGGGAGGGTCTTCGAAAACACCATATATTTT
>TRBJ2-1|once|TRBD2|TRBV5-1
CASSLVTGGPNEQFF
TGCGCCAGCAGCTTGGTTACGGGAGGGCCGAATGAGCAGTTCTTC
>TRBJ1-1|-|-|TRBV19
CASRIGGTEAFF
TGTGCCAGTAGGATAGGGGGGACTGAAGCTTTCTTT
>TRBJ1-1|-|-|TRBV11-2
CASSLDSSIGNTEAFF
TGTGCCAGCAGCTTGGACAGTAGTATTGGGAACACTGAAGCTTTCTTT
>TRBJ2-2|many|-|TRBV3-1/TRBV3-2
CASRFQGGRELFF
TGTGCCAGCAGATTCCAGGGAGGCCGGGAGCTGTTTTTT
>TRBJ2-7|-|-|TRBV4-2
CASSQDTQTQYF
TGTGCCAGCAGCCAAGACACCCAGACGCAGTACTTC
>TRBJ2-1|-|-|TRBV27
CASRTNNEQFF
TGTGCCAGCAGAACTAACAATGAGCAGTTCTTC
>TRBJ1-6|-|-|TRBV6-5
CASRLGLNSPLHF
TGTGCCAGCAGGCTGGGTTTGAATTCACCCCTCCACTTT
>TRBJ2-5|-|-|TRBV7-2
CASSLGGGETQYF
TGTGCCAGCAGCTTAGGGGGAGGTGAGACCCAGTACTTC
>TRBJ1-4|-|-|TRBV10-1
CASSPPHIQGKEEKLFF
TGCGCCAGCAGCCCCCCCCATATACAGGGTAAAGAAGAAAAACTGTTTTTT
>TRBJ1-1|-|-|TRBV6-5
CASSPIDSNTEAFF
TGTGCCAGCAGTCCCATCGACAGCAACACTGAAGCTTTCTTT
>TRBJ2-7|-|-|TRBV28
CASSLRGIYEQYF
TGTGCCAGCAGTTTACGAGGGATCTACGAGCAGTACTTC
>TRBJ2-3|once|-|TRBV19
CASSTISGETQYF
TGTGCCAGTAGTACCATTTCAGGGGAGACGCAGTATTTT
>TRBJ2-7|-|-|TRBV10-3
CATRQGGNEQYF
TGTGCCACAAGACAGGGAGGAAACGAGCAGTACTTC
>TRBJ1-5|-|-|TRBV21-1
CASSKASRTGNSNQPQHF
TGTGCCAGCAGCAAAGCCTCCAGGACAGGGAACAGCAATCAGCCCCAGCATTTT
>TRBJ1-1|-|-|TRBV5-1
CASAEGLNTEAFF
TGCGCCAGCGCCGAGGGTTTGAACACTGAAGCTTTCTTT
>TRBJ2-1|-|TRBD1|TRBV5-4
CASSPTGGRRQFF
TGTGCCAGCAGCCCGACAGGGGGCCGACGGCAGTTCTTC
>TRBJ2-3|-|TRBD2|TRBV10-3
CAISGAGGDTDTQYF
TGTGCCATCAGTGGCGCGGGAGGGGACACAGATACGCAGTATTTT
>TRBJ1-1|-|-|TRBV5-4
CASSFQGLRKNTEAFF
TGTGCCAGCAGCTTTCAGGGGCTTAGAAAAAACACTGAAGCTTTCTTT
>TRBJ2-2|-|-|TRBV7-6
CASSRRRGGTGELFF
TGTGCCAGCAGCCGGAGAAGGGGGGGTACCGGGGAGCTGTTTTTT
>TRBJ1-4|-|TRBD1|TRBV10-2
CASSVNRGPIGEKLFF
TGCGCCAGCAGTGTGAACAGGGGGCCTATCGGTGAAAAACTGTTTTTT
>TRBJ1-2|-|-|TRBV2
CASSEWDNHPRGYTF
TGTGCCAGCAGTGAATGGGACAACCATCCGAGGGGCTACACCTTC
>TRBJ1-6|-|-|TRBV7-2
CASSHDQSSPLHF
TGTGCCAGCAGCCACGACCAGAGTTCACCCCTCCACTTT
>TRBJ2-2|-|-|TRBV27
CASRTKVSAGELFF
TGTGCCAGCAGAACTAAGGTGTCCGCCGGGGAGCTGTTTTTT
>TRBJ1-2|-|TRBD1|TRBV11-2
CASSDRDRDYGYTF
TGTGCCAGCAGCGACCGGGACAGGGACTATGGCTACACCTTC
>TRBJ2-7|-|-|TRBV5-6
CASSPVNSYEQYF
TGTGCCAGCAGCCCCGTTAACTCCTACGAGCAGTACTTC
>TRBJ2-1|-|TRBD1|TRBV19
CASSLGQGAFNEQFF
TGTGCCAGTAGTTTAGGACAGGGGGCCTTCAATGAGCAGTTCTTC
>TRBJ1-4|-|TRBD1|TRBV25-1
CASSGTGVFNEKLFF
TGTGCCAGCAGTGGGACAGGAGTCTTTAATGAAAAACTGTTTTTT
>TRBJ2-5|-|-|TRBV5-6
CASSIVGRGVFHETQYF
TGTGCCAGCAGCATCGTGGGGCGGGGAGTATTCCACGAGACCCAGTACTTC
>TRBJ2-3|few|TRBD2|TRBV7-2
CASGFASGRGDTQYF
TGTGCCAGCGGTTTCGCTAGCGGGAGAGGAGATACGCAGTATTTT
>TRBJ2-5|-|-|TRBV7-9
CASSLVGQETQYF
TGTGCCAGCAGCTTGGTGGGCCAAGAGACCCAGTACTTC
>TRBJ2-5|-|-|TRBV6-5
CASSRQAVQETQYF
TGTGCCAGCAGTCGACAGGCGGTACAAGAGACCCAGTACTTC
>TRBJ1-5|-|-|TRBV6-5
CASSYSHRADQPQHF
TGTGCCAGCAGTTATTCTCACAGGGCCGATCAGCCCCAGCATTTT
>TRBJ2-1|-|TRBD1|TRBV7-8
CASSSQGVWTPAYNEQFF
TGTGCCAGCAGCTCGCAGGGGGTCTGGACCCCAGCCTACAATGAGCAGTTCTTC